The rows below give T cell receptor beta chains drawn from one sample of a study of blood T cell repertoires in COVID-19. Data came from immunoSEQ multiplex PCR; TCRdb stores just in-frame clones and leaves some out. The sample consists of under 450,000 clones, approximately 89% of them appearing once. The sequencing sample was made of peripheral blood. The receptors derive from a woman between 40 and 55 years old with COVID-19, enrolled during active disease. The CDR3 runs from the conserved cysteine through the conserved F or W. A D gene is named only where the DNA matches it firmly. Size values are once, few and many counts, or a class for expanded clones, and some rows have none.

abundance: NA; v_gene: TRBV7-8; d_gene: TRBD1; j_gene: TRBJ2-6; CDR3nt: TGTGCCAGCAGCTTCCTGGGAGGGACAGGGGGCTCTGGGGCCAACGTCCTGACTTTC; CDR3aa: CASSFLGGTGGSGANVLTF
abundance: once; v_gene: TRBV2; d_gene: NA; j_gene: TRBJ2-5; CDR3nt: TGTGCCAGCAGTGATGACTACCGGGGGACCCAGTACTTC; CDR3aa: CASSDDYRGTQYF
abundance: NA; v_gene: TRBV28; d_gene: NA; j_gene: TRBJ2-2; CDR3nt: TGTGCCAGCACCCGCTCGAGGGCCGGCACCGGGGAGCTGTTTTTT; CDR3aa: CASTRSRAGTGELFF
abundance: NA; v_gene: TRBV11-2; d_gene: NA; j_gene: TRBJ1-2; CDR3nt: TGTGCCAGCAGGGCCGGGGAGGGCGGTCCTAACTATGGCTACACCTTC; CDR3aa: CASRAGEGGPNYGYTF
abundance: NA; v_gene: TRBV7-2; d_gene: TRBD1; j_gene: TRBJ1-4; CDR3nt: TGTGCCAGCAGCAACCGCGGGACAGGCGGTGAAAAACTGTTTTTT; CDR3aa: CASSNRGTGGEKLFF
abundance: NA; v_gene: TRBV6-5; d_gene: NA; j_gene: TRBJ1-1; CDR3nt: TGTGCCAGCAGTCCAAGACAGCTCCCAGAGGCTTTCTTT; CDR3aa: CASSPRQLPEAFF
abundance: NA; v_gene: TRBV30; d_gene: TRBD1; j_gene: TRBJ1-4; CDR3nt: TGTGCCTGGGACCAGGGACAGTCTAATGAAAAACTGTTTTTT; CDR3aa: CAWDQGQSNEKLFF
abundance: NA; v_gene: TRBV30; d_gene: NA; j_gene: TRBJ1-6; CDR3nt: TGTGCCTGGAAGCCTTGGACGGGATTGAATTCACCCCTCCACTTT; CDR3aa: CAWKPWTGLNSPLHF
abundance: NA; v_gene: TRBV5-4; d_gene: TRBD2; j_gene: TRBJ2-2; CDR3nt: TGTGCCAGCAGCTTAGCGGGGGGCACCGGGGAGCTGTTTTTT; CDR3aa: CASSLAGGTGELFF
abundance: NA; v_gene: TRBV19; d_gene: NA; j_gene: TRBJ1-5; CDR3nt: TGTGCCAGTAGTATTGGGCAGGGCCGCAATCAGCCCCAGCATTTT; CDR3aa: CASSIGQGRNQPQHF
abundance: NA; v_gene: TRBV2; d_gene: TRBD2; j_gene: TRBJ2-7; CDR3nt: TGTGCCAGCTGTAACGGACTAGCGGGGATCTACGAGCAGTACTTC; CDR3aa: CASCNGLAGIYEQYF
abundance: NA; v_gene: TRBV5-1; d_gene: TRBD1; j_gene: TRBJ1-4; CDR3nt: TGCGCCAGCAGCTTGGTCGGGGGACAGAATAATGAAAAACTGTTTTTT; CDR3aa: CASSLVGGQNNEKLFF
abundance: once; v_gene: TRBV12-3/TRBV12-4; d_gene: TRBD1; j_gene: TRBJ2-4; CDR3nt: TGTGCCAGCAGTTTATTTCAGGGGGTCATTCAGTACTTC; CDR3aa: CASSLFQGVIQYF
abundance: NA; v_gene: TRBV11-3; d_gene: TRBD2; j_gene: TRBJ2-3; CDR3nt: TGTGCCAGCAGCTTTAGCGGGAACACAGATACGCAGTATTTT; CDR3aa: CASSFSGNTDTQYF
abundance: NA; v_gene: TRBV18; d_gene: TRBD2; j_gene: TRBJ2-3; CDR3nt: TGTGCCAGCTCACCGGGATCGGGAGGGCCAGATACGCAGTATTTT; CDR3aa: CASSPGSGGPDTQYF
abundance: NA; v_gene: TRBV29-1; d_gene: NA; j_gene: TRBJ2-5; CDR3nt: TGCAGCGTTCAGAGAACACGTTCTTACGGGTCTCAAGAGACCCAGTACTTC; CDR3aa: CSVQRTRSYGSQETQYF
abundance: few; v_gene: TRBV19; d_gene: NA; j_gene: TRBJ1-1; CDR3nt: TGTGCCAGTAGTATGGGGCAGAGGAACACTGAAGCTTTCTTT; CDR3aa: CASSMGQRNTEAFF
abundance: NA; v_gene: TRBV7-9; d_gene: NA; j_gene: TRBJ2-3; CDR3nt: TGTGCCAGCAGCCCCTCGAGGGTCGCCCCCCACACAGATACGCAGTATTTT; CDR3aa: CASSPSRVAPHTDTQYF
abundance: NA; v_gene: TRBV7-9; d_gene: TRBD2; j_gene: TRBJ2-2; CDR3nt: TGTGCCAGCAGCTACCTCCCGGGGGGCGGGGAGCTGTTTTTT; CDR3aa: CASSYLPGGGELFF
abundance: NA; v_gene: TRBV2; d_gene: TRBD1; j_gene: TRBJ1-4; CDR3nt: TGTGCCAGCAGACACAGGGGGATTAATGAAAAACTGTTTTTT; CDR3aa: CASRHRGINEKLFF
abundance: NA; v_gene: TRBV6-5; d_gene: NA; j_gene: TRBJ2-2; CDR3nt: TGTGCCATTCTGACCAGGGGCCCTAACACCGGGGAGCTGTTTTTT; CDR3aa: CAILTRGPNTGELFF
abundance: NA; v_gene: TRBV4-1; d_gene: TRBD2; j_gene: TRBJ2-1; CDR3nt: TGCGCCAGCAGCCTACGACTAGCGGGGTCCTCCTACAATGAGCAGTTCTTC; CDR3aa: CASSLRLAGSSYNEQFF
abundance: NA; v_gene: TRBV7-9; d_gene: TRBD1; j_gene: TRBJ1-2; CDR3nt: TGTGCCAGCAGCTATCAGGGGGCGGGCTACACCTTC; CDR3aa: CASSYQGAGYTF
abundance: NA; v_gene: TRBV7-6; d_gene: TRBD1; j_gene: TRBJ2-2; CDR3nt: TGTGCCAGCAGCCTGGGGACAGGGAACACCGGGGAGCTGTTTTTT; CDR3aa: CASSLGTGNTGELFF
abundance: NA; v_gene: TRBV6-6; d_gene: TRBD1; j_gene: TRBJ1-5; CDR3nt: TGTGCCAGCAGGTCCCAGACAGGGCCCAATCAGCCCCAGCATTTT; CDR3aa: CASRSQTGPNQPQHF
abundance: NA; v_gene: TRBV28; d_gene: NA; j_gene: TRBJ1-1; CDR3nt: TGTGCCAGCAGTGCTACAGGGAACACTGAAGCTTTCTTT; CDR3aa: CASSATGNTEAFF
abundance: NA; v_gene: TRBV28; d_gene: TRBD2; j_gene: TRBJ2-1; CDR3nt: TGTGCCAGCAGCTTACTGGGACTAGCGGGAGGAGGGTTCTTC; CDR3aa: CASSLLGLAGGGFF
abundance: NA; v_gene: TRBV4-1; d_gene: NA; j_gene: TRBJ2-3; CDR3nt: TGCGCCAGCAGCCACAGTTTGAGCACAGATACGCAGTATTTT; CDR3aa: CASSHSLSTDTQYF
abundance: once; v_gene: TRBV10-3; d_gene: NA; j_gene: TRBJ1-5; CDR3nt: TGTGCCATCAGTGACGTCCTTGGACAGAGCAATCAGCCCCAGCATTTT; CDR3aa: CAISDVLGQSNQPQHF
abundance: NA; v_gene: TRBV27; d_gene: NA; j_gene: TRBJ2-2; CDR3nt: TGTGCCAGCAGTTTATTCGGTCGCGCGGGGTCCGGGGAGCTGTTTTTT; CDR3aa: CASSLFGRAGSGELFF
abundance: few; v_gene: TRBV27; d_gene: NA; j_gene: TRBJ2-7; CDR3nt: TGTGCCAGCAGTTTTCAAGCGGGCCGTGCCTACGAGCAGTACTTC; CDR3aa: CASSFQAGRAYEQYF
abundance: NA; v_gene: TRBV19; d_gene: TRBD1; j_gene: TRBJ2-5; CDR3nt: TGTGCCAGTAGTATCTGGCAGGGGGCCGGGTACCAAGAGACCCAGTACTTC; CDR3aa: CASSIWQGAGYQETQYF
abundance: NA; v_gene: TRBV29-1; d_gene: TRBD1; j_gene: TRBJ1-4; CDR3nt: TGCAGCGTTGAAACCGCAGGGGGCGGCGATGAAAAACTGTTTTTT; CDR3aa: CSVETAGGGDEKLFF
abundance: NA; v_gene: TRBV6-6; d_gene: TRBD1; j_gene: TRBJ1-3; CDR3nt: TGTGCCAGCAGTCACGGACAGGGAGGCTCTGGAAACACCATATATTTT; CDR3aa: CASSHGQGGSGNTIYF
abundance: NA; v_gene: TRBV16; d_gene: NA; j_gene: TRBJ1-1; CDR3nt: TGTGCCAGCAGCCAAACAGGGACGACAGGGAACACTGAAGCTTTCTTT; CDR3aa: CASSQTGTTGNTEAFF
abundance: NA; v_gene: TRBV28; d_gene: NA; j_gene: TRBJ1-6; CDR3nt: TGTGCCAGCAGTCGCTCGGACAGATCCTATTCACCCCTCCACTTT; CDR3aa: CASSRSDRSYSPLHF
abundance: few; v_gene: TRBV30; d_gene: NA; j_gene: TRBJ2-6; CDR3nt: TGTGCCTGGAGTTTAGACATCTCTGGGGCCAACGTCCTGACTTTC; CDR3aa: CAWSLDISGANVLTF
abundance: NA; v_gene: TRBV7-8; d_gene: TRBD2; j_gene: TRBJ2-3; CDR3nt: TGTGCCAGCAGCGTGGGGCAGCGGGGACCAGATACGCAGTATTTT; CDR3aa: CASSVGQRGPDTQYF
abundance: NA; v_gene: TRBV7-9; d_gene: NA; j_gene: TRBJ2-3; CDR3nt: TGTGCCAGCAGCTTAGGGGGCGAAGATACGCAGTATTTT; CDR3aa: CASSLGGEDTQYF
abundance: NA; v_gene: TRBV18; d_gene: TRBD2; j_gene: TRBJ2-3; CDR3nt: TGTGCCAGCTCACCACCCGTAGGGACTAGCACCGATACGCAGTATTTT; CDR3aa: CASSPPVGTSTDTQYF
abundance: NA; v_gene: TRBV7-9; d_gene: NA; j_gene: TRBJ1-1; CDR3nt: TGTGCCAGCAGCGTGATCGGGGGGCGAGTTAATTTGAACACTGAAGCTTTCTTT; CDR3aa: CASSVIGGRVNLNTEAFF
abundance: NA; v_gene: TRBV7-2; d_gene: NA; j_gene: TRBJ2-1; CDR3nt: TGTGCCAGCAGCCGTGACTGGAATGAGCAGTTCTTC; CDR3aa: CASSRDWNEQFF
abundance: NA; v_gene: TRBV24-1; d_gene: NA; j_gene: TRBJ2-3; CDR3nt: TGTGCCACCAGTGGACTAGGCGATTGGGATACGCAGTATTTT; CDR3aa: CATSGLGDWDTQYF
abundance: NA; v_gene: TRBV10-3; d_gene: TRBD1; j_gene: TRBJ1-3; CDR3nt: TGTGCCATCAGTGAGTCAGGGCAGGGGGTGTCTGGAAACACCATATATTTT; CDR3aa: CAISESGQGVSGNTIYF
abundance: NA; v_gene: TRBV30; d_gene: NA; j_gene: TRBJ1-2; CDR3nt: TGTGCCTGGGGAACAGGGAACTATGGCTACACCTTC; CDR3aa: CAWGTGNYGYTF
abundance: NA; v_gene: TRBV18; d_gene: NA; j_gene: TRBJ1-1; CDR3nt: TGTGCCAGCTCACCACCGGCTCACAGAAACACTGAAGCTTTCTTT; CDR3aa: CASSPPAHRNTEAFF
abundance: NA; v_gene: TRBV4-3; d_gene: TRBD2; j_gene: TRBJ2-1; CDR3nt: TGCGCCAGCAGCCAAGATACGGCGGGGGGCGTCTACAATGAGCAGTTCTTC; CDR3aa: CASSQDTAGGVYNEQFF
abundance: once; v_gene: TRBV7-8; d_gene: NA; j_gene: TRBJ2-1; CDR3nt: TGTGCCAGCAGCTTTCCCGCTACTGCGGGCCCCTACAATGAGCAGTTCTTC; CDR3aa: CASSFPATAGPYNEQFF
abundance: few; v_gene: TRBV7-2; d_gene: NA; j_gene: TRBJ1-2; CDR3nt: TGTGCCAGCAGCTTAGCGCCAAACAGTTATGGCTACACCTTC; CDR3aa: CASSLAPNSYGYTF
abundance: NA; v_gene: TRBV6-2/TRBV6-3; d_gene: NA; j_gene: TRBJ2-5; CDR3nt: TGTGCCAGCAGTTCTAAGCGGGCCCGCCAAGAGACCCAGTACTTC; CDR3aa: CASSSKRARQETQYF
abundance: NA; v_gene: TRBV12-3/TRBV12-4; d_gene: NA; j_gene: TRBJ1-1; CDR3nt: TGTGCCAGCACACTAAATAGGAACACTGAAGCTTTCTTT; CDR3aa: CASTLNRNTEAFF
abundance: NA; v_gene: TRBV9; d_gene: TRBD1; j_gene: TRBJ1-1; CDR3nt: TGTGCCAGCAGCGCCAGGGACAGGGGTTTGGCTGAAGCTTTCTTT; CDR3aa: CASSARDRGLAEAFF
abundance: NA; v_gene: TRBV2; d_gene: TRBD1; j_gene: TRBJ2-3; CDR3nt: TGTGCCAGCAGTATGGACAGGGGCCCGAGAGATACGCAGTATTTT; CDR3aa: CASSMDRGPRDTQYF
abundance: NA; v_gene: TRBV6-4; d_gene: TRBD2; j_gene: TRBJ2-1; CDR3nt: TGTGCCAGCAGTGTGGCGGGGGGGCGGAATGAGCAGTTCTTC; CDR3aa: CASSVAGGRNEQFF
abundance: NA; v_gene: TRBV28; d_gene: NA; j_gene: TRBJ2-4; CDR3nt: TGTGCCAGCAGTTTGGCAACGAACATTCAGTACTTC; CDR3aa: CASSLATNIQYF
abundance: NA; v_gene: TRBV29-1; d_gene: NA; j_gene: TRBJ1-3; CDR3nt: TGCAGCGTTGATCCAGGGGCGGGAAACACCATATATTTT; CDR3aa: CSVDPGAGNTIYF
abundance: NA; v_gene: TRBV7-8; d_gene: NA; j_gene: TRBJ2-2; CDR3nt: TGTGCCAGCAGCCTGACTAGATTTGGCGGGGAGCTGTTTTTT; CDR3aa: CASSLTRFGGELFF
abundance: NA; v_gene: TRBV27; d_gene: TRBD1; j_gene: TRBJ1-2; CDR3nt: TGTGCCAGCAGTTCGGGACAGGACTTCGGTAACTATGGCTACACCTTC; CDR3aa: CASSSGQDFGNYGYTF
abundance: NA; v_gene: TRBV11-3; d_gene: NA; j_gene: TRBJ1-1; CDR3nt: TGTGCCAGCAGCTTAGGGCAAAACACTGAAGCTTTCTTT; CDR3aa: CASSLGQNTEAFF
abundance: NA; v_gene: TRBV7-8; d_gene: TRBD1; j_gene: TRBJ1-2; CDR3nt: TGTGCCAGCAGCTTAGCTGGGACAGGGGTTGACTATGGCTACACCTTC; CDR3aa: CASSLAGTGVDYGYTF